This passage covers 4 T cell receptor beta chains from one sample sequenced in a study of metastatic and nonmetastatic thyroid tumors. Patients had received no treatment of any kind before thyroid surgery. TCRdb re-called clones via MiXCR from the PCR reads. This sample has tens of thousands of clones, with 12% to 15% found just once. The sample comprised blood. The receptor set was obtained from a male donor with papillary thyroid cancer or a benign thyroid nodule (not recorded which). Some clones in this sample may be carry-over from other donors' samples.

This clone was recorded many times. CDR3 coding DNA: TGTGCCAGCAGTTCCCTTTGGCAAGCCCGAGATCGGGAGACCCAGTACTTC. Translating gives CASSSLWQARDRETQYF. This chain links TRBV27 with TRBJ2-5; no clear D gene. The CDR3 spans 17 residues. Trimming took 4 bases from V and 5 from J, leaving 23 bases between them. Germline V gene data show CDR1 as MNHEY and CDR2 as SMNVEV (reference sequence).

In this sample, this clone turned up a few times. A much larger clone sits a single nucleotide away, making a read error possible. The same CDR3 can be traced to other DNA sequences in this sample. The chain recombines TRBV4-3 with TRBJ2-1, with 9 bases fitting TRBD2. The CDR3 runs to 15 residues. Trimming took 0 bases from V and 13 from J; bases not matched to a gene: 10. The V gene's germline CDR1 is LGHNA and CDR2 YSLEER. The CDR3 DNA sequence: TGCGCCAGCAGCCAAGATTCAGCGGGAGGTTCACGTCAGTTCTTC. Its protein is CASSQDSAGGSRQFF.

This clone has more than one count but fewer than ten. V and J are TRBV6-1 and TRBJ1-2; D remains ambiguous. The CDR3 sequence is 14 residues long. The ends were cut back, 5 bases at V and 1 base at J, with 11 bases in the middle. The germline gives CDR1 MNHNS, CDR2 SASEGT. This CDR3 is CASSLTVSNYGYTF. The CDR3 region has the DNA TGTGCCAGCAGTTTGACGGTCAGTAACTATGGCTACACCTTC.

The chain has TRBV7-9 and TRBJ1-2; D is perhaps TRBD1 (5 bases). Germline CDR1 and CDR2: SEHNR and FQNEAQ (reference sequence). The length of the CDR3 is 12 residues. V lost 3 bases, J lost 3 bases, and 5 bases lay in between. CDR3 in amino acids: CASSLTDYGYTF. Written as DNA, the CDR3 is TGTGCCAGCAGCTTGACAGACTATGGCTACACCTTC.